What follows are 10 T cell receptor beta chains derived from one specimen sequenced in a study of low-dose radiotherapy and immunotherapy resistance in tumors (dated by TCRdb to the early 2020s). The instrument given in TCRdb is Illumina MiniSeq. First-strand cDNA was synthesized using Superscript III and a set of TRAV- and TRBV-specific primers, so that both TCRalpha and TCRbeta chains were covered. TCRs were amplified for 20 to 25 PCR cycles with Phusion, using a constant-region primer paired with the adapter attached to the V primers. In-frame beta chains were kept once TCRdb had trimmed the public reads at Q25 with fastp and called clones with MiXCR. Entries that share a CDR3 protein sequence are merged under the most common genes and DNA. Counted in this sample were about 89,000 distinct CDR3 sequences; 9.4% of them appeared once. Approximately 0.98% of the sample is taken by the ten largest.

Reading the label with the study, this specimen's time point is: before trial treatment. The specimen was PBMCs, collected before treatment. The receptors stem from a male donor with prostate cancer.

This clonotype was recorded at least ten times. The chain carries TRBV29-1 and TRBJ1-3; maybe TRBD1 (5 bases). V was pared by 2 bases and J by 1 base, with 6 bases between. CDR1 SQVTM and CDR2 ANQGSEA come from the germline V gene. This CDR3 spans 13 amino acids. The chain's CDR3 is CSVERGSGNTIYF. CDR3 coding DNA: TGCAGCGTTGAAAGGGGTTCTGGAAACACCATATATTTT. Variable domain in full (rest from reference TRBV29-1 and TRBJ1-3): SAVISQKPSRDICQRGTSLTIQCQVDSQVTMMFWYRQQPGQSLTLIATANQGSEATYESGFVIDKFPISRPNLTFSTLTVSNMSPEDSSIYLCSVERGSGNTIYFGEGSWLTVV.

This clonotype was seen only a few times. A read error may explain this, as a much larger clone is one base away. V and J are TRBV4-3 and TRBJ2-5, with a possible D match to TRBD1 (5 bases). This CDR3 is built from 13 residues. CDR1 LGHNA and CDR2 YSLEER come from the germline V gene. The V end lost 1 base, the J end lost 7 bases, and 10 bases lay between the germline ends. CDR3 sequence reads: CASSQAGLGTQYF. The CDR3 DNA reads TGCGCCAGCAGCCAAGCAGGGTTGGGGACCCAGTACTTC.

This clonotype has a count of ten or more. The CDR3 reads CASSEMLTSGSYEQYF. CDR3 sequence (DNA): TGTGCCAGCAGTGAAATGTTAACTAGCGGATCCTACGAGCAGTACTTC. The V gene is TRBV6-2 or TRBV6-3, the J gene TRBJ2-7; TRBD2 agrees at 8 bases. With V trimmed by 5 bases and J by 1 base, 10 bases remained unmatched. CDR3 length: 16 amino acids. The germline V gene has CDR1 MNHEY and CDR2 SVGEGT.

This clonotype appeared many times. The rearrangement joins TRBV11-2 to TRBJ2-3; 11 bases agree with TRBD2. With 1 base clipped from V and 5 bases from J, the junction kept 11 bases outside the gene matches. The CDR3 has 18 amino acids. Per the germline V gene, CDR1 is SGHAT and CDR2 is FQNNGV. The CDR3 bases are TGTGCCAGCAGCTTAGTAGTAACTAGCGGGAGTAGGAAAGATACGCAGTATTTT. It translates to CASSLVVTSGSRKDTQYF.

This clonotype occurred many times. The chain combines TRBV6-1 with TRBJ1-1; D unclear. This CDR3 has 13 residues. The V gene's germline CDR1 is MNHNS and CDR2 SASEGT. V shed 4 bases and J shed 1 base, with 7 bases lying between them. The CDR3 loop is CASSGLSNTEAFF. Written as DNA, the CDR3 is TGTGCCAGCAGTGGCCTGTCGAACACTGAAGCTTTCTTT.

This clonotype has a count of ten or more. The chain carries TRBV5-1 and TRBJ1-4; 7 bases are shared with TRBD1. This CDR3 has 15 amino acids. Germline CDR1 and CDR2: SGHRS and YFSETQ. With V trimmed by 0 bases and J by 8 bases, 7 bases remained unmatched. The CDR3 loop is CASSLGRGPDEKLFF. CDR3 nucleotide sequence: TGCGCCAGCAGCTTGGGAAGGGGGCCGGACGAAAAACTGTTTTTT.

Many counts were recorded for this clonotype. The rearrangement joins TRBV4-1 to TRBJ1-1; D is perhaps TRBD1 (5 bases). Germline assignment: CDR1 MGHRA and CDR2 YSYEKL. The V gene lost 1 base and the J gene lost 1 base, with 10 bases spanning the gap. The CDR3 runs to 15 residues. The CDR3 nucleotides are TGCGCCAGCAGCCAAGGCGGGACGGAGAACACTGAAGCTTTCTTT. It yields the protein CASSQGGTENTEAFF.

The sample holds many counts of this clonotype. V is TRBV5-1 and J is TRBJ2-1, with a weak D call TRBD2 (6 bases). Trimming left V 2 bases short and J 1 base short, with 10 bases between. The CDR3 covers 15 residues. Germline V gene sequence: CDR1 SGHRS, CDR2 YFSETQ. CDR3 coding DNA: TGCGCCAGCAGCTTTCGGGCGGGATCCTACAATGAGCAGTTCTTC. This codes for CASSFRAGSYNEQFF.

This clonotype was counted many times. The chain links TRBV20-1 to TRBJ2-7; 9 bases map to TRBD2. The germline CDR1 and CDR2 sequences are DFQATT and SNEGSKA (reference sequence). The CDR3 is 14 amino acids. The V gene end was trimmed by 3 bases and the J gene end by 4 bases; junction bases not matched to a gene: 7. The CDR3 spells CSASLTSGPYEQYF. As DNA, the CDR3 is TGCAGTGCTAGTCTAACTAGCGGGCCGTACGAGCAGTACTTC.

Ten or more counts support this clonotype. The chain couples TRBV11-2 to TRBJ2-5; TRBD1 matches at 7 bases. The V and J ends lost 4 bases and 2 bases, in that order; junction bases with no gene match: 10. CDR1 SGHAT and CDR2 FQNNGV come from the germline V gene. The CDR3 loop spans 16 amino acids. For the CDR3, the DNA is TGTGCCAGCAGCTCTAACCTTGGGACAGTTCAAGAGACCCAGTACTTC. Protein product: CASSSNLGTVQETQYF.